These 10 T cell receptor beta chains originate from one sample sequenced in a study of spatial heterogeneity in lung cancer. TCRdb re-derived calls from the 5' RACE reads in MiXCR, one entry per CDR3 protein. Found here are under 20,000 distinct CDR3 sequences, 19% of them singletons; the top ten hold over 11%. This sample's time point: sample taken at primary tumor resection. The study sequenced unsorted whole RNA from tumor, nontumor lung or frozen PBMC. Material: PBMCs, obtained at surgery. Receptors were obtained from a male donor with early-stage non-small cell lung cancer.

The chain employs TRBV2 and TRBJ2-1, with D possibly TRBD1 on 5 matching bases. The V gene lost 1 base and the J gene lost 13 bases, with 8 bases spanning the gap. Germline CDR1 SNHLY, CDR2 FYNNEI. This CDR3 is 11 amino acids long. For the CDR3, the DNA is TGTGCCAGCAGTGAAGGGGGCCATCAGTTCTTC. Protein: CASSEGGHQFF.

CDR3 region: CASSLVASGQETQYF. The CDR3 DNA reads as TGCGCCAGCAGCTTGGTGGCTAGCGGACAAGAGACCCAGTACTTC. The V gene is TRBV5-1, the J gene TRBJ2-5; TRBD2 aligns across 7 bases. After removal of 0 bases from V and 2 bases from J, the junction contained 4 bases not matched to a gene. This CDR3 is built from 15 residues. Germline CDR1 is SGHRS and CDR2 is YFSETQ.

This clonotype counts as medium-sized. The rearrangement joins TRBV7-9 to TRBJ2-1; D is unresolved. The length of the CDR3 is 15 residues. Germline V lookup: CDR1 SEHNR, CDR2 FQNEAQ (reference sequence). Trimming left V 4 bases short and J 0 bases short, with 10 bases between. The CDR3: CASSYTWSSYNEQFF. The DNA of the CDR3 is TGTGCCAGCAGCTACACGTGGAGCTCCTACAATGAGCAGTTCTTC. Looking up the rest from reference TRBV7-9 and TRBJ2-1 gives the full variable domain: DTGVSQNPRHKITKRGQNVTFRCDPISEHNRLYWYRQTLGQGPEFLTYFQNEAQLEKSRLLSDRFSAERPKGSFSTLEIQRTEQGDSAMYLCASSYTWSSYNEQFFGPGTRLTVL.

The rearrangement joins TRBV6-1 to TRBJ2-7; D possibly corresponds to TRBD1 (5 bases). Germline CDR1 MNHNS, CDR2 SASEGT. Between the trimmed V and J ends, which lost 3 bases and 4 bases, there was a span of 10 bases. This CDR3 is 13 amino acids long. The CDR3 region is CASSDQGTYEQYF. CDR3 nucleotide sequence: TGTGCCAGCAGTGATCAGGGTACTTACGAGCAGTACTTC.

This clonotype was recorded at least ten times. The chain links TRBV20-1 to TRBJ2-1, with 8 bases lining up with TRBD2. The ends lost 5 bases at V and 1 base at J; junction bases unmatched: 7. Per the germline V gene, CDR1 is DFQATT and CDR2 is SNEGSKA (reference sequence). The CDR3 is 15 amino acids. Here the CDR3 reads CSASSGGVSYNEQFF. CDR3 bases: TGCAGTGCTTCGTCGGGGGGGGTATCCTACAATGAGCAGTTCTTC.

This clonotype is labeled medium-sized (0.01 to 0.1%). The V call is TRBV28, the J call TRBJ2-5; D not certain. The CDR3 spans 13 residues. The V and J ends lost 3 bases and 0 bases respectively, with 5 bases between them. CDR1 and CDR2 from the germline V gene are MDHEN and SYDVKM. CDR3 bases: TGTGCCAGCAGTTTCGCAGACCAAGAGACCCAGTACTTC. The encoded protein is CASSFADQETQYF.

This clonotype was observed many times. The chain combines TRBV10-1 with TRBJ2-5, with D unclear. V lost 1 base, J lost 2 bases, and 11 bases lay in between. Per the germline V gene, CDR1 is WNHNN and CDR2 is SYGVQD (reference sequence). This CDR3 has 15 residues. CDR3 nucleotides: TGCGCCAGCAGTGAGTGGTTAGACGGGCAAGAGACCCAGTACTTC. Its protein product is CASSEWLDGQETQYF.

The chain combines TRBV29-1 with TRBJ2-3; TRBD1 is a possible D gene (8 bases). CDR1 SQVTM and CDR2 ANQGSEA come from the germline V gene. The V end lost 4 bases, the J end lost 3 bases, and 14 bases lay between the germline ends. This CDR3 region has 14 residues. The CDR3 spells CSVAGQGGTDTQYF. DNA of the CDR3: TGCAGCGTTGCCGGACAGGGAGGGACAGATACGCAGTATTTT.

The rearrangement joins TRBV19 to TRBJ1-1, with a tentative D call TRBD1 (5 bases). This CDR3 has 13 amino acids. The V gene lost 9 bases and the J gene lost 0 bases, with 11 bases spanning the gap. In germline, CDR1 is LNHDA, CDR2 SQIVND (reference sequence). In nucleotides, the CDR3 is TGTGCCAGCGCTCCGACAGTGAACACTGAAGCTTTCTTT. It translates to CASAPTVNTEAFF.

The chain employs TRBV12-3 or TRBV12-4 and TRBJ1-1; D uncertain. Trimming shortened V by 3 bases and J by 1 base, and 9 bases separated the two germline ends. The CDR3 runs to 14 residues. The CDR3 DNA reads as TGTGCCAGCAGTTTCGGCAGGAGGAACACTGAAGCTTTCTTT. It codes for CASSFGRRNTEAFF.